The entry below describes one TCR beta chain. Its target is not known. This is likely a read error, given that the CDR3 carries no conserved phenylalanine or tryptophan at its end. Sorted cells numbering roughly 19,000 to 1,000,000, with 10%, 30% or 50% RNA, yielded the naive CD8 libraries. This specimen belongs to a study of molecular identifiers for immune sequencing clone quantification. Trimming left V 7 bases short and J 1 base short, with 8 bases between. The germline CDR1 and CDR2 sequences are MNHEY and SVGEGT. This CDR3 is built from 12 residues. Bulk TCR library preparation followed previously described methods with listed TCR primers. A single record per CDR3 protein comes from TCRdb applying MiXCR to the PCR reads. The table records fewer than 70,000 distinct CDR3 sequences, 15% to 20% of them present only once. Points from the study as a whole: More than 97% of effector molecules, versus under 1% of naive-cell molecules, belonged to clones above 20 RNA copies.

The sequence derives from a human donor in good health. Some libraries in this study had Jurkat cell RNA spiked in. This rearrangement joins TRBV6-2 or TRBV6-3 to TRBJ2-7, with D unresolved. Sequencing input: naive CD8+ T cells from blood, with Jurkat cell RNA spiked in. Subset given: FACS-sorted CD8+CD4-CCR7+CD45RA+ naive T cells. The chain's CDR3 is CASTGWSYEQYS. DNA for the CDR3: TGTGCCAGCACCGGGTGGTCCTACGAGCAGTACTCC.